This T cell receptor (beta chain) is drawn from a study of blood T cell repertoires in COVID-19 (TCRdb year 2020). In terms of the full investigation: Samples covering the acute and convalescent phases of COVID-19 were provided by collaborators in the United States, Italy and Spain. The material from the prospective study consisted of cDNA or gDNA derived from T cells, B-cell-depleted T cells, or PBMCs. Subjects who had been exposed to COVID-19, were actively infected with it, or had recovered from it provided the deeply sampled blood TCRbeta repertoires that made up the dataset. The repertoires were released in a freely available public database intended as a resource for research on the immune response to SARS-CoV-2. The samples were drawn from two sources: the first 160 participants of the ongoing ImmuneRACE study, and over 950 subjects contributed by 6 global collaborators. Sample metadata almost always included a de-identified subject ID, COVID-19 status, age in years and sex. Where available, HLA class I and class II types were obtained from metadata supplied by the sample provider rather than from assay-based typing.

The immunoSEQ Assay, a bias-controlled multiplex PCR, was used to amplify TCRbeta CDR3 regions from genomic DNA. In the authors' own workflow: Within the assay, amplification of reference gene primers was used to estimate how many nucleated cells each sample contained. To quantify the absolute abundance of each unique TCRbeta CDR3 rearrangement, sequence reads were collapsed and filtered. For each sample, productive Simpson clonality was calculated as the square root of Simpson's diversity index over productive rearrangements. Not all clones reach the TCRdb copy of this immuneACCESS table, which keeps in-frame sequences only. Checked studies attribute under half of the gap to unresolved V genes and leave the rest unexplained. V and J calls and clone size are given by that table; D and trimming were obtained from the DNA. Recorded for this sample are about 340,000 clones; about 92% of them occurred a single time. 15% to 20% of the sample comes from the top ten.

About this clone: This receptor's antigen is unknown. No much larger clone exists at a distance of one base, and base qualities are not known.

The investigation overall reported the following: How much clinical and demographic metadata was included differed by source and by participant, and the metadata was provided uncurated.

Enrolling through a virtual design, the prospective study's participants ranged in age from roughly 18 to 95 years and lived across 24 United States geographic areas. Cohort assignment in the prospective study relied on participant-reported clinical history from a screening survey and a study questionnaire. ImmuneRACE Cohort 3 recovered participants were defined by two consecutive negative NP/OP PCR tests, healthcare professional clearance, or symptom resolution. Mobile phlebotomists in the prospective study collected whole blood, serum and a nasopharyngeal or oropharyngeal swab from every participant. Additional blood draws and questionnaires over an approximately two-month period could optionally be provided by prospective study participants. Before DNA extraction, blood samples from the prospective study were shipped at room temperature or frozen. The CDR3 goes from the cysteine to the phenylalanine over 15 residues. The sequence is cut down to CDR3 DNA, 45 bases in frame from base 1. Taken from the germline V gene, the CDR1 and CDR2 loops are SGHAT and FQNNGV. From V the trimming removes 3 bases and from J it removes 6 bases, while the gene matches leave 7 bases of the junction unaccounted for.

The clonotype originates from a woman aged 25-40 years who had recovered from COVID-19. Sample: PBMCs or T cells enriched from blood (not recorded which). In this chain, TRBV11-2 is recombined with TRBJ2-5; 10 central bases correspond to TRBD2. The CDR3 region has the sequence CASSFSGGAAKTQYF. The DNA sequence is as follows: TGTGCCAGCAGCTTCAGCGGGGGGGCCGCGAAGACCCAGTACTTC.